The present T cell receptor beta chain was sequenced within a study of blood T cell repertoires in COVID-19 (TCRdb year 2020). About the full investigation: Samples from collaborators originated in the United States, Italy and Spain and spanned both the acute and convalescent phases of COVID-19. The material from the prospective study consisted of cDNA or gDNA derived from T cells, B-cell-depleted T cells, or PBMCs. Deeply sampled blood TCRbeta repertoires from subjects exposed to, actively infected with, or recovered from COVID-19 were included in the dataset. The repertoires were released in a freely available public database intended as a resource for research on the immune response to SARS-CoV-2. The samples were drawn from the first 160 participants of the ongoing ImmuneRACE study and from over 950 subjects provided by 6 global collaborators. A de-identified subject ID, COVID-19 status, age in years and sex were almost always included in the sample metadata. Where available, HLA class I and class II types were taken from metadata supplied by the sample provider and were not determined by assay-based typing.

Enrolling through a virtual design, the prospective study's participants ranged in age from about 18 to 89 years and lived across 20 to 30 United States geographic areas. In the prospective study, cohorts were assigned on the basis of participant-reported clinical history obtained from a screening survey and a study questionnaire. Recovered participants in ImmuneRACE Cohort 3 were defined as having two consecutive negative NP/OP PCR tests, clearance from a healthcare professional, or resolution of symptoms. In the prospective study, mobile phlebotomists collected whole blood, serum and a nasopharyngeal or oropharyngeal swab from each participant. Additional blood draws and questionnaires over an approximately 2-month period could optionally be provided by prospective study participants. Before DNA extraction, prospective study blood samples were shipped either frozen or at room temperature. The sample holds one count of this clone. Which antigen it targets is not known. No per-base quality is available; no much larger clone lies one base away.

The V end loses 0 bases and the J end loses 3 bases, and a stretch of 11 bases separates them. The cysteine opens and the phenylalanine closes a CDR3 of 14 amino acids. Only the CDR3 region is kept as DNA, spanning 42 bases read in frame from base 1. For CDR1 and CDR2, the germline V gene (reference sequence) lists GTSNPN and SVGIG. TCRbeta CDR3 regions were amplified from genomic DNA using the immunoSEQ Assay, a bias-controlled multiplex PCR. The published analysis was carried out like this. Within the assay, amplification of reference gene primers was used to estimate how many nucleated cells each sample contained. To quantify the absolute abundance of each unique TCRbeta CDR3 rearrangement, sequence reads were collapsed and filtered. Productive Simpson clonality was computed per sample as the square root of Simpson's diversity index over productive rearrangements. TCRdb took over this immuneACCESS table, retaining in-frame rearrangements with V and J assigned. Such tables are incomplete; in checked studies, under half of the missing clones stem from an unresolved V gene, and the remainder is unexplained. That table gives V, J and clone size, and the DNA gave D and trimming. For this sample the table gives fewer than 300,000 clones, of which 70% to 90% were detected only once. Roughly 4.3% of the sample is held by the ten biggest clonotypes.

The study at large found these results: The quantity of clinical and demographic metadata differed by source and by participant and was supplied without curation.

The sample was PBMCs or T cells enriched from blood (not recorded which). This sequence was found in a woman aged 30 to 39 who had recovered from COVID-19. The chain uses TRBV30 and TRBJ1-1, and possibly TRBD1, on 6 matching bases. The CDR3 sequence is CAWSVGGWDTEAFF. The nucleotide sequence reads TGTGCCTGGAGTGTAGGGGGTTGGGACACTGAAGCTTTCTTT.